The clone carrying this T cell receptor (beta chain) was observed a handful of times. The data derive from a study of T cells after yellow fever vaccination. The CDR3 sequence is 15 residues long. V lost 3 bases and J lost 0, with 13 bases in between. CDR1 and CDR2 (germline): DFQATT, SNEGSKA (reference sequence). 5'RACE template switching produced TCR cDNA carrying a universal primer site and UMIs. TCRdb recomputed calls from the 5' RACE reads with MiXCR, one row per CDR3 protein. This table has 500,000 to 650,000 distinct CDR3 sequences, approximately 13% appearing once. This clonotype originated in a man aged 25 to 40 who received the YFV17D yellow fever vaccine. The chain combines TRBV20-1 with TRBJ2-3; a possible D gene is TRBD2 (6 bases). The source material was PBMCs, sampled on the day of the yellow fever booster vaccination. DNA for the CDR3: TGCAGTGCTAGTTCTGGAGGGATGAGCACAGATACGCAGTATTTT. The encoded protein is CSASSGGMSTDTQYF.